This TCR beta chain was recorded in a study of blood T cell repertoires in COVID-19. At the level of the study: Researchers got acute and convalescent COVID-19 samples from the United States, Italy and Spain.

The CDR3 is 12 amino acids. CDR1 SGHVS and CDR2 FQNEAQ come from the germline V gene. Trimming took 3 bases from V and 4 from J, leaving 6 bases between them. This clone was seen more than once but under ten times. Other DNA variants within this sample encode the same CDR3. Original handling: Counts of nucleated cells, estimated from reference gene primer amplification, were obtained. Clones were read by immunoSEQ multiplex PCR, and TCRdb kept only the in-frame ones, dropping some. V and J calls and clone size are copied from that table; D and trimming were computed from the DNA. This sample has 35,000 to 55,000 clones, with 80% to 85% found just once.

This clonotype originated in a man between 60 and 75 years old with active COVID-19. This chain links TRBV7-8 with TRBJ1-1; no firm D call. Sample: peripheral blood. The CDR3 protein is CASSLGSTEAFF. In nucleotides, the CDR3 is TGTGCCAGCAGCTTGGGCAGCACTGAAGCTTTCTTT.